This TCR beta chain was sequenced during a study of blood T cell repertoires in COVID-19. Clones were sequenced by immunoSEQ multiplex PCR, and TCRdb holds only the in-frame ones, with some missing. The sample contains 45,000 to 60,000 clones, around 78% of which appear only once. V dropped 4 bases and J dropped 4; count of bases not matched to a gene: 10. Germline V gene sequence: CDR1 SGHTA, CDR2 FQGNSA. The CDR3 length is 16 residues. Sequencing used peripheral blood. This sequence was found in a human donor with active or convalescent COVID-19. The donor label of this sample is uncertain. The chain joins TRBV7-2 to TRBJ1-2; 9 bases are a match to TRBD1. The CDR3 protein is CASSSATGGAGYGYTF. The CDR3 DNA reads as TGTGCCAGCAGCTCAGCTACAGGGGGCGCGGGCTATGGCTACACCTTC.